These T cell receptor beta chains were read from a single sample in a study of OX40 agonist ivuxolimab in advanced cancers. Profiled with immunoSEQ multiplex PCR; TCRdb holds only in-frame clones, not every one. The data contain fewer than 65,000 clones, 80% to 90% of them seen just once; the ten biggest clones take up approximately 2%. Sequencing used CD4+ or CD8+ T cells sorted from blood, obtained in a trial of the OX40 agonist ivuxolimab. The receptors shown here come from an adult with an advanced solid tumor such as melanoma, head and neck, liver or kidney cancer. Each CDR3 is given with its conserved first and last residue. D genes are given only for firm matches. The size field is filled for only some rows; it gives once, few, many or a size class.

NA	TRBJ1-1	TRBV28	NA	TGTGCCAGCAGTTCCCACGGACGTTTGAGGGACACTGAAGCTTTCTTT	CASSSHGRLRDTEAFF
NA	TRBJ1-1	TRBV9	NA	TGTGCCAGCAGCGGTCACGGGGGCACTGAAGCTTTCTTT	CASSGHGGTEAFF
few	TRBJ1-1	TRBV19	NA	TGTGCCAGTAGTATCCTTCAGGACTTGAACACTGAAGCTTTCTTT	CASSILQDLNTEAFF
NA	TRBJ2-3	TRBV30	NA	TGTGCCTGGAGTGTACGTGGGGATACGCAGTATTTT	CAWSVRGDTQYF
once	TRBJ2-1	TRBV6-1	NA	TGTGCCAGCAGTGAAGCGGTTCTAGCTCCTTCCTACAATGAGCAGTTCTTC	CASSEAVLAPSYNEQFF
NA	TRBJ1-2	TRBV5-1	NA	TGCGCCAGCAGCTTGGGACAGGACAACTATGGCTACACCTTC	CASSLGQDNYGYTF
NA	TRBJ1-2	TRBV7-9	TRBD1	TGTGCCAGCAGCTCCGGACAGGGAAGTATGGGGTATGGCTACACCTTC	CASSSGQGSMGYGYTF
NA	TRBJ1-5	TRBV18	NA	TGTGCCAGCACGAGCCAGGGGCTCAATCAGCCCCAGCATTTT	CASTSQGLNQPQHF
NA	TRBJ2-7	TRBV14	TRBD1	TGTGCCAGCAGCCAAGAGACAGGGGACACCTACGAGCAGTACTTC	CASSQETGDTYEQYF
NA	TRBJ2-3	TRBV28	TRBD2	TGTGCCAGCAGTCCCCCCGGACTAGCGGGTCGTTTGCGGGCAGATACGCAGTATTTT	CASSPPGLAGRLRADTQYF
once	TRBJ1-6	TRBV30	TRBD1	TGTGCCTGGAGTGGGGGACAGGGTTCACCCCTCCACTTT	CAWSGGQGSPLHF
NA	TRBJ1-2	TRBV10-1	NA	TGCGCCAGCAGTGAAGCGGTGGGACGTGGCTACACCTTC	CASSEAVGRGYTF
NA	TRBJ2-2	TRBV6-5	NA	TGTGCCAGCAGGGGGCGCGGGACCGGGGAGCTGTTTTTT	CASRGRGTGELFF
NA	TRBJ2-5	TRBV28	TRBD1	TGTGCCAGCAGTTTATTGGGGACAGCACAAGAGACCCAGTACTTC	CASSLLGTAQETQYF
NA	TRBJ1-2	TRBV10-3	NA	TGTGCCATCAGTGTCACAGCGCCCAACTATGGCTACACCTTC	CAISVTAPNYGYTF
NA	TRBJ1-2	TRBV28	NA	TGTGCCAGCACTTCCGCGCCCTCTAACTATGGCTACACCTTC	CASTSAPSNYGYTF
NA	TRBJ2-7	TRBV18	TRBD1	TGTGCCAGCTCAAGCGGACAGGGATTAACCTACGAGCAGTACTTC	CASSSGQGLTYEQYF
NA	TRBJ2-7	TRBV5-6	NA	TGTGCCAGCTCGGTCTTATCCTACGAGCAGTACTTC	CASSVLSYEQYF
NA	TRBJ2-7	TRBV6-5	TRBD1	TGTGCCAGCAGCCAAACCGGGACAGGGACGTACGAGCAGTACTTC	CASSQTGTGTYEQYF
NA	TRBJ2-7	TRBV28	NA	TGTGCCAGCAGACGACAGGGAGGGGCCTACGAGCAGTACTTC	CASRRQGGAYEQYF
NA	TRBJ1-1	TRBV18	NA	TGTGCCAGCTCACCAATATCCAATGTGGAAGCTTTCTTT	CASSPISNVEAFF
NA	TRBJ1-2	TRBV28	TRBD1	TGTGCCAGCAGTTTGTCGGGAAGGCTGGGACAGAACTATGGCTACACCTTC	CASSLSGRLGQNYGYTF
NA	TRBJ1-5	TRBV4-3	NA	TGCGCCAGCAGCGGAGGCTACGGTCCTCAGCCCCAGCATTTT	CASSGGYGPQPQHF
NA	TRBJ1-3	TRBV19	NA	TGTGCCAGCGAACAGGGACCCCTGAGCTCTGGAAACACCATATATTTT	CASEQGPLSSGNTIYF
NA	TRBJ2-7	TRBV7-9	NA	TGTGCCAGCAGCACATACCAAGGGCATTCAAACTTC	CASSTYQGHSNF
NA	TRBJ1-5	TRBV28	NA	TGTGCCAGCCAAGGACAGAACAATCAGCCCCAGCATTTT	CASQGQNNQPQHF
NA	TRBJ2-7	TRBV28	NA	TGTGCCACCAAGGGGGGCCCGGGACAGATAAACTACGAGCAGTACTTC	CATKGGPGQINYEQYF
NA	TRBJ2-5	TRBV5-4	NA	TGTGCCAGCAGCTTGGCGAGCAAACAAGAGACCCAGTACTTC	CASSLASKQETQYF
NA	TRBJ1-1	TRBV28	NA	TGTGCCAGCAGTAGATCGGGGGGGTCGTGGGCTTTCTTT	CASSRSGGSWAFF
NA	TRBJ2-5	TRBV6-5	TRBD2	TGTGCCAGCAGTTACTCCGGGGGAGGGTATCTGGAGACCCAGTACTTC	CASSYSGGGYLETQYF
NA	TRBJ1-6	TRBV6-5	NA	TGTGCCAGCAGCATTACTCCCACTAATTCACCCCTCCACTTT	CASSITPTNSPLHF
NA	TRBJ1-5	TRBV19	TRBD1	TGTGCCAGTAGTCATGCCTCAGGGGGGAGCAATCAGCCCCAGCATTTT	CASSHASGGSNQPQHF
NA	TRBJ2-3	TRBV5-6	NA	TGTGCCAGCAGCCAACTAGGCAGCACAGATACGCAGTATTTT	CASSQLGSTDTQYF
NA	TRBJ2-1	TRBV5-1	NA	TGCGCCAGCAGCCCGGACAGTTCTTACAATGAGCAGTTCTTC	CASSPDSSYNEQFF
NA	TRBJ2-1	TRBV5-4	TRBD1	TGTGCCAGCAGCCGAACGGACAGGGACAATGAGCAGTTCTTC	CASSRTDRDNEQFF
NA	TRBJ2-5	TRBV6-5	NA	TGTGCCAGCAGTCGACAGTGGGTATTGAAAGAGACCCAGTACTTC	CASSRQWVLKETQYF
NA	TRBJ2-6	TRBV7-3	NA	TGTGCCAGCAGCTTAACGCTGGGTTCCGGGGCCAACGTCCTGACTTTC	CASSLTLGSGANVLTF
NA	TRBJ1-1	TRBV30	NA	TGTGCCTGGACTCCTGGGGGTGAAGCTTTCTTT	CAWTPGGEAFF
NA	TRBJ2-6	TRBV11-2	NA	TGTGCCAGCAGCTTAGCTAGAATCAGCTCTGGGGCCAACGTCCTGACTTTC	CASSLARISSGANVLTF
NA	TRBJ2-7	TRBV30	TRBD2	TGTGCCTGGAGTGTACCGGGTGCTAGCGGATACGAGCAGTACTTC	CAWSVPGASGYEQYF